The 2 T cell receptor beta chains reported below all come from one sample, sequenced in a study of blood T cell repertoires in COVID-19. The table came from immunoSEQ multiplex PCR; TCRdb's copy has only in-frame clones and leaves some out. The sample has about 130,000 clones, roughly 83% seen once. Sequenced: peripheral blood. The receptor set was obtained from a woman aged 50 to 60 with acute or convalescent COVID-19.

J is TRBJ2-2 and V is TRBV3-1 (or the pseudogene TRBV3-2); weak D call: TRBD2 (5 bases). The CDR3 runs to 16 residues. Germline CDR1 is LGHDT and CDR2 is YNNKEL (reference sequence). V dropped 0 bases and J dropped 1 base, with 9 bases sitting between them. The CDR3, as DNA: TGTGCCAGCAGCCAAGACGCCGGACTGAACACCGGGGAGCTGTTTTTT. Protein sequence: CASSQDAGLNTGELFF.

V and J are TRBV5-1 and TRBJ1-6; TRBD1 might be the D (6 bases). This CDR3 is 14 amino acids long. Per germline, CDR1 SGHRS and CDR2 YFSETQ. V was trimmed by 4 bases and J by 10 bases, leaving 15 bases between them. CDR3 coding DNA: TGCGCCAGCAGCGCGGACAGTTCTGGGTCACCCCTCCACTTT. Its translation: CASSADSSGSPLHF. Based on the CDR3 plus reference TRBV5-1 and TRBJ1-6, the full variable domain is KAGVTQTPRYLIKTRGQQVTLSCSPISGHRSVSWYQQTPGQGLQFLFEYFSETQRNKGNFPGRFSGRQFSNSRSEMNVSTLELGDSALYLCASSADSSGSPLHFGNGTRLTVT.